This TCR beta chain derives from a study of T-cell reconstitution after alpha-beta-depleted transplantation in children (dated by TCRdb to 2015 to 2016). With regard to the full study: Using TCR repertoire profiling, the study followed T-cell immune reconstitution in a quantitative way in children after TCRalphabeta/CD19-depleted allogeneic hematopoietic cell transplantation.

Library preparation used PCR. Sequencer: Illumina HiSeq 2500. TCR library preparation used molecular barcoding, with unique molecular identifiers applied to normalize quantification of the TCRbeta repertoire. TCRdb's own reprocessing of the public reads used fastp at Q25 and MiXCR and kept productive beta chains. Merged by CDR3 protein, the rows form single entries marked with the most common genes and DNA. The sample data list 490,000 or so distinct CDR3 sequences, and around 13% of these were observed just once. The ten largest clones capture less than 6.5% of the sample. This clonotype has only a few counts. This clone's antigen is unknown. Base quality data are lacking; no much larger clone is found one base away. The CDR3 runs 14 amino acids, cysteine and phenylalanine included. The CDR3 DNA has 42 bases and is translated from base 1. V and J are truncated by 2 bases and 0 bases respectively, leaving an intervening sequence of 4 bases.

The chain links TRBV12-3 or TRBV12-4 with TRBJ2-2; the D gene cannot be resolved reliably. The TCR sequence derives from a human donor who donated a stem cell graft to a child with combined immunodeficiency. Sequenced here: PBMCs from the stem cell graft donor, sampled from the stem cell graft. The sequence in DNA is TGTGCCAGCAGTTTATGGGCGAACACCGGGGAGCTGTTTTTT. Its protein reads: CASSLWANTGELFF.